This T cell receptor beta chain was sequenced during a study of T-cell memory formation after mild COVID-19. Study context: The TCR clusters were mostly specific to one donor.

The CDR3 extends over 17 amino acids. With 7 bases removed from V and 5 bases from J, the gap between germline ends came to 26 bases. CDR1 and CDR2 from the germline V gene are LGHNA and YNFKEQ. MiXCR was run by TCRdb on the 5' RACE reads, yielding one entry per CDR3 protein. The sample holds about 400,000 distinct CDR3 sequences, approximately 15% seen once. Study conclusions and caveats: There was a balanced CD4/CD8 profile in clones contracting day 15 to 85, and later expanders leaned CD4+.

This clonotype was observed a handful of times. What it binds is not known. Sequencing used PBMCs or a T cell subset sorted from them (not recorded which). The source of this sequence is a man aged 18 to 29 who had mild COVID-19 (a few samples of this study predate the infection). Cell type and time point are not known. The rearrangement links TRBV4-2 to TRBJ1-2; possibly TRBD1 for D (5 bases). Here the CDR3 reads CASTPISSGAGRYGYTF. The CDR3, as DNA: TGTGCCAGCACCCCCATTTCGTCCGGGGCAGGGCGTTATGGCTACACCTTC.